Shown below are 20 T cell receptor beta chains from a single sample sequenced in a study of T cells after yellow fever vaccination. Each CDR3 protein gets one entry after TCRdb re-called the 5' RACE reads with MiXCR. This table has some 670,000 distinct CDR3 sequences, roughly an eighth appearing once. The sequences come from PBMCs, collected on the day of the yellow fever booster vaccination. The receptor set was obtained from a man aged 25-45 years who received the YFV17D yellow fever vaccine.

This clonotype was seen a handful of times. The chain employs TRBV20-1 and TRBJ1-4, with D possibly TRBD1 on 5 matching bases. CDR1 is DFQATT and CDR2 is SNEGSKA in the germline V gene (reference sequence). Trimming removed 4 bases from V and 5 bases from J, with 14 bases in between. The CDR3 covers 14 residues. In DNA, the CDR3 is TGCAGTGCTAACGGGACTCCGCTGAATGAAAAACTGTTTTTT. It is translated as CSANGTPLNEKLFF.

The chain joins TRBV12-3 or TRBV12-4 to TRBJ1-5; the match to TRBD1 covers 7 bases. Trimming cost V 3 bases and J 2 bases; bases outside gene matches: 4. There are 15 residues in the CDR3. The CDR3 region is CASSFRTGGNQPQHF. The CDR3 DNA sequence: TGTGCCAGCAGTTTTCGGACAGGCGGCAATCAGCCCCAGCATTTT.

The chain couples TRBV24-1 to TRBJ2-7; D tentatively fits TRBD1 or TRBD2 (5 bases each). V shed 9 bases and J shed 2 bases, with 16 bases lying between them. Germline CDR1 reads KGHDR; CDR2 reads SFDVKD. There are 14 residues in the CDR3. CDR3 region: CATPGRDDTYEQYF. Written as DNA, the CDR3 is TGTGCCACCCCCGGCCGGGACGACACCTACGAGCAGTACTTC.

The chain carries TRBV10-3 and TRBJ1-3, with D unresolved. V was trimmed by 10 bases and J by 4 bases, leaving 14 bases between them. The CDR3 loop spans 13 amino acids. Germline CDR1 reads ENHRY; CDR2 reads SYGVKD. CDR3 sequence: CATVRAGGNTIYF. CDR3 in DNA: TGTGCCACCGTACGGGCGGGAGGAAACACCATATATTTT.

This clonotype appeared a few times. DNA for the CDR3: TGTGCCAGCTCACCAGCCCTCAGCTCCTACAATGAGCAGTTCTTC. Its translation is CASSPALSSYNEQFF. The J gene is TRBJ2-1, the V gene TRBV18; D unresolved. Trimming removed 2 bases at V and 0 bases at J, with 8 bases between. This CDR3 comprises 15 residues. Germline CDR1 and CDR2: KGHSH and LQKENI.

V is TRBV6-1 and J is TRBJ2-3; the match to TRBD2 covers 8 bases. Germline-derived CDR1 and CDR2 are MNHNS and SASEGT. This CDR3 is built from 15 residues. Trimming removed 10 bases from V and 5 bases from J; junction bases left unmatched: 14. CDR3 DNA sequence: TGTGCCACCGCCTTTAGCGGGACCGGGCGAGATACGCAGTATTTT. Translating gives CATAFSGTGRDTQYF.

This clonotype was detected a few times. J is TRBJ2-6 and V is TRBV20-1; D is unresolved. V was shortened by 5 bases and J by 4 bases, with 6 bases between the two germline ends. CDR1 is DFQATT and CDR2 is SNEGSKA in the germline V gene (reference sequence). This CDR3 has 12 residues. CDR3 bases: TGCAGTGCTCCCCAGGGGGCCAACGTCCTGACTTTC. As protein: CSAPQGANVLTF.

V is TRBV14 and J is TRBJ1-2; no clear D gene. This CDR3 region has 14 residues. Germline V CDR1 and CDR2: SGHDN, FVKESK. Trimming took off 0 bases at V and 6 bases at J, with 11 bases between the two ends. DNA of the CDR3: TGTGCCAGCAGCCAAGATTTGGGTTTTAATGGCTACACCTTC. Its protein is CASSQDLGFNGYTF.

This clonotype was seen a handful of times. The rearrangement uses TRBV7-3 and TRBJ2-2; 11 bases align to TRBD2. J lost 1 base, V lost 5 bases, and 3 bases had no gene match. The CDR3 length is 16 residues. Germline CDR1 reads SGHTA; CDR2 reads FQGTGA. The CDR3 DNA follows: TGTGCCAGCAGCCGCCTAGCGGGAGGGAACACCGGGGAGCTGTTTTTT. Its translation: CASSRLAGGNTGELFF. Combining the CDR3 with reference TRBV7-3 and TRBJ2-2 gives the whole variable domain GAGVSQTPSNKVTEKGKYVELRCDPISGHTALYWYRQSLGQGPEFLIYFQGTGAADDSGLPNDRFFAVRPEGSVSTLKIQRTERGDSAVYLCASSRLAGGNTGELFFGEGSRLTVL.

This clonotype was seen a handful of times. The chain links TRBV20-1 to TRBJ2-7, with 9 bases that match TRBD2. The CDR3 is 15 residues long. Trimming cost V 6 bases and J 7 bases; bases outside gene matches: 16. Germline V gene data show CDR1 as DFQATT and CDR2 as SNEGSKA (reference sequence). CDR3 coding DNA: TGCAGTGCCCGAGGGTACGGCGGGAGGGTTCGGGAGCAGTACTTC. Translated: CSARGYGGRVREQYF.

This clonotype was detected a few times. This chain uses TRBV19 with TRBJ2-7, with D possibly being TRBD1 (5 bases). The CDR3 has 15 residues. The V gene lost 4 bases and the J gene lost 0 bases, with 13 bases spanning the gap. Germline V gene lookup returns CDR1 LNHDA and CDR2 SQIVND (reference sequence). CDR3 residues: CASSTKTAHSYEQYF. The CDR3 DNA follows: TGTGCCAGTAGTACTAAGACAGCCCACTCCTACGAGCAGTACTTC.

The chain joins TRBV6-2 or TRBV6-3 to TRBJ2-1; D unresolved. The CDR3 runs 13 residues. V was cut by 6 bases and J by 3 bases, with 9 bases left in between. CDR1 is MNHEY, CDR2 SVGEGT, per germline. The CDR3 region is CASSISDYNEQFF. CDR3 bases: TGTGCCAGCAGCATTTCAGACTACAATGAGCAGTTCTTC.

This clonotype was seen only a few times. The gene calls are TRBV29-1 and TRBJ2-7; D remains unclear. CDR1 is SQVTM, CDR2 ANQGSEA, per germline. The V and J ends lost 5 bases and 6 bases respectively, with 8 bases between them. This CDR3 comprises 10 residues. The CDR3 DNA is TGCAGCGTTTCCCCTAGCGAGCAGTACTTC. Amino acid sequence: CSVSPSEQYF.

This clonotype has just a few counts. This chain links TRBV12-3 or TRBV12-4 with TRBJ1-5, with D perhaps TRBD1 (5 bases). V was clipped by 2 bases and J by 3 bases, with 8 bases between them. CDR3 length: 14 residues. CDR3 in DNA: TGTGCCAGCAGTTTACGCAGGGACAATCAGCCCCAGCATTTT. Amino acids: CASSLRRDNQPQHF.

The CDR3 loop reads CASSLTDYSNQPQHF. In DNA, the CDR3 is TGTGCCAGCAGTCTGACAGATTATAGCAATCAGCCCCAGCATTTT. This rearrangement joins TRBV6-2 or TRBV6-3 to TRBJ1-5, with a weak D call TRBD1 (5 bases). The CDR3 loop spans 15 amino acids. The V gene lost 5 bases and the J gene lost 0 bases, with 11 bases spanning the gap. Germline-derived CDR1 and CDR2 are MNHEY and SVGEGT.

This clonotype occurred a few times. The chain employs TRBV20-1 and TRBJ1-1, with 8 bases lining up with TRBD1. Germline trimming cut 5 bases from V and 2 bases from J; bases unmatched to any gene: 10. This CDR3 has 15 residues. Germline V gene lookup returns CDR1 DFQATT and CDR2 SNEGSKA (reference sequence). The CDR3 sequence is CSASTGQGFNTEAFF. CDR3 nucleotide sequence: TGCAGTGCTTCTACTGGACAGGGCTTTAACACTGAAGCTTTCTTT.

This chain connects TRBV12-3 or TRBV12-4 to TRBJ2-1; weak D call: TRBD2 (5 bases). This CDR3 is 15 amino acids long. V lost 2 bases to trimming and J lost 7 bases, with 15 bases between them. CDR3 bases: TGTGCCAGCAGTTTACAGATACTGAGAGGGAATGAGCAGTTCTTC. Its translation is CASSLQILRGNEQFF.

CDR3 bases: TGTGCCAGCAGCTGGGGGGGGACGAAGCGGAGAGCGTACAATGAGCAGTTCTTC. Translation: CASSWGGTKRRAYNEQFF. This chain connects TRBV11-2 to TRBJ2-1; TRBD2 matches at 7 bases. The V segment lost 4 bases and the J segment 4 bases; nucleotides outside the gene matches: 16. The CDR3 sequence is 18 residues long. Germline V gives CDR1 SGHAT, CDR2 FQNNGV.

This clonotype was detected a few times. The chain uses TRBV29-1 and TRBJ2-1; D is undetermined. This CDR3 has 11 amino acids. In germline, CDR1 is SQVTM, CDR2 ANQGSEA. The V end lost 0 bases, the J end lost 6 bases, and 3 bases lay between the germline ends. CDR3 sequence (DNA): TGCAGCGTTGAAGAGATCAATGAGCAGTTCTTC. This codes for CSVEEINEQFF.

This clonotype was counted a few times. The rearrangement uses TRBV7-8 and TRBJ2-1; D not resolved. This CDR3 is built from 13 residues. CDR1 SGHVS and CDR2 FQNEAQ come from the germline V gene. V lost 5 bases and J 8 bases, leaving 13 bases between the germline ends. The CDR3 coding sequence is TGTGCCAGCAGCGCATACTCCGGTTATGAGCAGTTCTTC. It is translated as CASSAYSGYEQFF. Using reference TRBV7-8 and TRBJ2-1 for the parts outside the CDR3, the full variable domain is GAGVSQSPRYKVAKRGQDVALRCDPISGHVSLFWYQQALGQGPEFLTYFQNEAQLDKSGLPSDRFFAERPEGSVSTLKIQRTQQEDSAVYLCASSAYSGYEQFFGPGTRLTVL.